Included here is one T cell receptor (beta chain) sequence, with context. This sample was included in a study of blood T cell repertoires in COVID-19. Sequencing used immunoSEQ multiplex PCR; TCRdb keeps in-frame clones, though not all of them. This table holds 76,000 or so clones, 70% to 90% found once. CDR1 and CDR2 (germline): SGHRS, YFSETQ. With 4 bases removed from V and 1 base from J, the gap between germline ends came to 11 bases. The CDR3 consists of 14 residues. Sequenced material: peripheral blood. The gene calls are TRBV5-1 and TRBJ1-2; D perhaps matches TRBD1 (6 bases). This TCR was recovered from an older man in a cohort sampled during active COVID-19. CDR3 sequence reads: CASSPDSLNYGYTF. CDR3 sequence (DNA): TGCGCCAGCAGCCCGGACAGTCTTAACTATGGCTACACCTTC.